This T cell receptor beta chain was identified in a study of neurological immune-mediated disorders. To note about this clonotype: The junction shows a germline mismatch at one end, possibly a read error.

Every sequencing run returned over 170 million TCR-beta sequences, which were derived from 15-18 subjects. TCRdb redid the calling of the 5' RACE reads with MiXCR, one entry per CDR3 protein. Of tens of thousands of distinct CDR3 sequences in the sample, roughly a fifth are singletons; the top ten hold roughly 4.7%. The time point here: technical triplicate 3. CDR1 and CDR2 (germline): SGHVS, FNYEAQ. The CDR3 runs 13 residues. V and J are TRBV7-6 and TRBJ1-1; D is unclear. This clonotype was sampled from a man in his 60s with HTLV-1-associated myelopathy (HAM/TSP). Sequenced input: PBMCs. The CDR3 sequence is CSSTRDQGTEAFF. As DNA, the CDR3 is TGTTCCAGCACCCGTGATCAAGGCACTGAAGCTTTCTTT.